The 14 T cell receptor beta chains below come from one sample, sequenced in a study of regulatory and conventional T cells in RAG deficiency. The protocol was immunoSEQ multiplex PCR, while the TCRdb copy is restricted to in-frame clones and leaves out a portion. The table has around 30,000 clones, 85% to 90% seen once. The sample was also reused in another study, on regulatory T cells. From that study: The PCR used 52 TRBV and 13 TRBJ primers.

Sequencing input: CD8+ T cells sorted from blood. These TCRs come from a human donor in good health.

The gene calls are TRBV6-6 and TRBJ1-1; 8 nucleotides line up with TRBD1. The germline gives CDR1 MNHNY, CDR2 SVGAGI (reference sequence). V dropped 5 bases and J dropped 6; count of bases not matched to a gene: 11. The CDR3 is 15 residues long. In nucleotides, the CDR3 is TGTGCCAGCAGTCCGGGACAGGATTCGTACGCTGAAGCTTTCTTT. Translating it yields CASSPGQDSYAEAFF.

J is TRBJ1-4 and V is TRBV18; D not resolved. The CDR3 covers 15 residues. CDR1 is KGHSH, CDR2 LQKENI, per germline. V lost 2 bases to trimming and J lost 7 bases, with 14 bases between them. As DNA, the CDR3 is TGTGCCAGCTCACCAGACTCAGAATTCGGTGAAAAACTGTTTTTT. Protein sequence: CASSPDSEFGEKLFF.

The CDR3 sequence is CASSQELAAAYEQYF. DNA of the CDR3: TGCGCCAGCAGCCAAGAACTAGCGGCAGCCTACGAGCAGTACTTC. The chain carries TRBV4-1 and TRBJ2-7; 8 bases agree with TRBD2. This CDR3 has 15 residues. Germline V lookup: CDR1 MGHRA, CDR2 YSYEKL. The ends lost 0 bases at V and 2 bases at J; junction bases unmatched: 3.

The chain employs TRBV7-6 and TRBJ2-2; tentative D call: TRBD1 (5 bases). V was pared by 1 base and J by 0 bases, with 21 bases between. Germline CDR1 SGHVS, CDR2 FNYEAQ. The CDR3 extends over 20 amino acids. The CDR3 nucleotides read TGTGCCAGCAGCTTAGGTCTGGGGCAGCCCAACCGCTCGAACACCGGGGAGCTGTTTTTT. It encodes CASSLGLGQPNRSNTGELFF.

This clone was seen just once. The chain uses TRBV19 and TRBJ1-3; a possible D gene is TRBD1 (5 bases). The CDR3 length is 14 residues. Germline assignment: CDR1 LNHDA and CDR2 SQIVND (reference sequence). V was shortened by 6 bases and J by 0 bases, with 9 bases between the two germline ends. CDR3 sequence: CASSPGRSGNTIYF. In nucleotides, the CDR3 is TGTGCCAGTAGCCCGGGACGCTCTGGAAACACCATATATTTT.

CDR3 residues: CASSYASEAFF. The CDR3 nucleotides read TGTGCCAGCAGTTACGCTTCTGAAGCTTTCTTT. The gene calls are TRBV6-6 and TRBJ1-1; D is unclear. Per the germline V gene, CDR1 is MNHNY and CDR2 is SVGAGI (reference sequence). The V end was cut by 2 bases, the J end by 6 bases, with 4 bases between. The CDR3 has 11 amino acids.

The genes are TRBV7-2 and TRBJ2-3, with 8 bases lining up with TRBD2. CDR1 SGHTA and CDR2 FQGNSA come from the germline V gene. The CDR3 sequence is 16 residues long. J lost 6 bases, V lost 1 base, and 9 bases had no gene match. CDR3 sequence reads: CASSLVLAGPVDTQYF. CDR3 coding DNA: TGTGCCAGCAGCTTAGTTTTAGCGGGGCCCGTCGATACGCAGTATTTT.

This clone appeared a single time. The chain links TRBV28 to TRBJ2-5; D gene uncertain. This CDR3 is built from 12 residues. V dropped 6 bases and J dropped 3 bases, with 8 bases sitting between them. CDR1 is MDHEN, CDR2 SYDVKM, per germline. In DNA form, the CDR3 reads TGTGCCAGCAGGCCGTCGGAAGAGACCCAGTACTTC. This gives the protein CASRPSEETQYF.

The V call is TRBV5-4, the J call TRBJ2-7; 9 nucleotides match TRBD1. CDR1 is SGHNT, CDR2 YYREEE, per germline (reference sequence). There are 13 residues in the CDR3. The V and J ends lost 3 bases and 4 bases, in that order; junction bases with no gene match: 2. The CDR3 sequence is CASSSDRGYEQYF. The CDR3, as DNA: TGTGCCAGCAGCTCGGACAGGGGATACGAGCAGTACTTC.

This clone was recorded only once. This chain joins TRBV13 and TRBJ1-1, with 7 nucleotides matching TRBD1. Unmatched junction bases numbered 3, after V lost 2 bases and J lost 0 bases. The CDR3 loop spans 15 amino acids. The germline CDR1 and CDR2 sequences are PRHDT and FYEKMQ (reference sequence). The DNA of the CDR3 is TGTGCCAGCAGCTTAAACAGGGGAATGAACACTGAAGCTTTCTTT. Translating gives CASSLNRGMNTEAFF.

CDR3 in DNA: TGTGCCAGCAGCCTCGGGGGTAGTTTTAATGAGCAGTTCTTC. Translating gives CASSLGGSFNEQFF. The chain joins TRBV7-8 to TRBJ2-1; a possible D gene is TRBD2 (6 bases). CDR3 size: 14 residues. V lost 5 bases, J lost 7 bases, and 15 bases lay in between. CDR1 SGHVS and CDR2 FQNEAQ come from the germline V gene.

The chain recombines TRBV5-6 with TRBJ2-1; 7 bases fit TRBD1. CDR1 and CDR2 (germline): SGHDT, YYEEEE. Germline trimming cut 6 bases from V and 7 bases from J; bases unmatched to any gene: 1. This CDR3 is 11 amino acids long. The CDR3 sequence is CASTQGNEQFF. DNA for the CDR3: TGTGCCAGCACACAGGGGAATGAGCAGTTCTTC.

The chain couples TRBV28 to TRBJ1-1; D not certain. V was shortened by 5 bases and J by 4 bases, with 5 bases between the two germline ends. The CDR3 is 11 residues long. From germline, CDR1 is MDHEN and CDR2 SYDVKM. The CDR3 region is CASSLRTEAFF. The CDR3 DNA follows: TGTGCCAGCAGTCTCCGCACTGAAGCTTTCTTT. The whole variable domain, remainder taken from reference TRBV28 and TRBJ1-1, is DVKVTQSSRYLVKRTGEKVFLECVQDMDHENMFWYRQDPGLGLRLIYFSYDVKMKEKGDIPEGYSVSREKKERFSLILESASTNQTSMYLCASSLRTEAFFGQGTRLTVV.

This clone was seen once. V gene TRBV6-5 combines with J gene TRBJ1-3; no clear D gene. Germline assignment: CDR1 MNHEY and CDR2 SVGAGI. Trimming shortened V by 5 bases and J by 0 bases, and 11 bases separated the two germline ends. The CDR3 is 15 amino acids. CDR3 nucleotides: TGTGCCAGCAGTCCAAACACCGTCTCTGGAAACACCATATATTTT. Protein: CASSPNTVSGNTIYF.